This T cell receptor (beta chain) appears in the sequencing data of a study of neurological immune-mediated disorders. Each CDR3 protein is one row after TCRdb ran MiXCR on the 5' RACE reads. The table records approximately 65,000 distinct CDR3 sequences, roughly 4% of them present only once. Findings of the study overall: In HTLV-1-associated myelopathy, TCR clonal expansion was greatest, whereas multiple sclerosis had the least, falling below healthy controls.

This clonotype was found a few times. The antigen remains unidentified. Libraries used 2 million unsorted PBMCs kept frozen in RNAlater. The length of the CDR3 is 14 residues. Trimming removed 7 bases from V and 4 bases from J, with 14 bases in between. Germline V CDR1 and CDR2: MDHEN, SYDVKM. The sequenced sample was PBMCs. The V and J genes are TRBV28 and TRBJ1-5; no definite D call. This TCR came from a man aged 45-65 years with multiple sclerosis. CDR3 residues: CASTSPSLNQPQHF. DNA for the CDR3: TGTGCCAGCACTAGCCCATCGCTTAATCAGCCCCAGCATTTT.